This T cell receptor beta chain emerged from a study of identical twins. General study points: When twins shared out-of-frame alpha sequences, those sequences had excess low generation probability. Models underestimated out-of-frame TCR alpha sharing in monozygotic twins. With abundant cord blood beta clonotypes, insertions were fewer; memory repertoires showed no such pattern.

This clonotype was seen more than once but under ten times. Its specificity is not known. Each CDR3 protein is one row after TCRdb ran MiXCR on the 5' RACE reads. The sample has approximately 700,000 distinct CDR3 sequences, approximately 6.1% seen once. The CDR3 consists of 16 residues. CDR1 and CDR2 (germline): MNHEY, SVGEGT. J was trimmed by 0 bases and V by 8 bases; bases with no gene match: 5. V and J are TRBV6-2 or TRBV6-3 and TRBJ2-6; TRBD1 matches 9 bases. The sequencing input was naive T cells sorted from blood. This TCR was sampled from a man aged 18 to 30 in good health. The CDR3 nucleotides are TGTGCCAGCCGGACAGGGGCGAGCTCTGGGGCCAACGTCCTGACTTTC. Protein: CASRTGASSGANVLTF.